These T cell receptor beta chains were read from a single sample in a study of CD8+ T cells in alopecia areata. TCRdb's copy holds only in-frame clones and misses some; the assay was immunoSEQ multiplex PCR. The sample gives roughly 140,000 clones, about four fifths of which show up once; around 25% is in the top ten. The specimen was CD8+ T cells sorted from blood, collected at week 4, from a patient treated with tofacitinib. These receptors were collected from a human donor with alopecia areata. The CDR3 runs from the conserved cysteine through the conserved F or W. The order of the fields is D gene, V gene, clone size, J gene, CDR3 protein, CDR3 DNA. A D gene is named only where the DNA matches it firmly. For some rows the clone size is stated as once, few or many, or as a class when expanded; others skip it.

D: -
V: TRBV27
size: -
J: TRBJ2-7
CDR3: CASSTRTAGSYEQYF
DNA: TGTGCCAGCAGTACCCGGACCGCGGGCTCCTACGAGCAGTACTTC

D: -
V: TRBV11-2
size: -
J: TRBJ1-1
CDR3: CASSLEGLEAFF
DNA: TGTGCCAGCAGCTTGGAGGGATTAGAAGCTTTCTTT

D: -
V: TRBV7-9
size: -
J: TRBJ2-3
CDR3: CASSLVRTVGTDTQYF
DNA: TGTGCCAGCAGCTTAGTCCGGACAGTGGGCACAGATACGCAGTATTTT

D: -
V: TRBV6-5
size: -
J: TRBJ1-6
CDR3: CASSYGTNSPLHF
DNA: TGTGCCAGCAGTTATGGTACCAATTCACCCCTCCACTTT

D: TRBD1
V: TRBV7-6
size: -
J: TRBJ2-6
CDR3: CASSLVRFGTGGSGANVLTF
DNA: TGTGCCAGCAGCTTAGTGAGGTTTGGGACAGGGGGATCCGGGGCCAACGTCCTGACTTTC

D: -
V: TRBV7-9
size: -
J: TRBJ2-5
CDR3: CASSLVVSQETQYF
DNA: TGTGCCAGCAGCTTAGTGGTATCCCAAGAGACCCAGTACTTC

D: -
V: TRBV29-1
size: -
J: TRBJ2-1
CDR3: CSVEGLSLNEQFF
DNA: TGCAGCGTTGAGGGACTGAGCCTCAATGAGCAGTTCTTC

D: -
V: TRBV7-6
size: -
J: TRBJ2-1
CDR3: CASSPEGRDEQFF
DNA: TGTGCCAGCAGCCCTGAGGGGCGGGATGAGCAGTTCTTC

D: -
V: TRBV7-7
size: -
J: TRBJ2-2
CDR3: CASSFGPGATNTGELFF
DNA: TGTGCTAGCAGCTTTGGGCCGGGGGCGACGAACACCGGGGAGCTGTTTTTT

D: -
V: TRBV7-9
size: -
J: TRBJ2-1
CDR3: CASSFGQSYNEQFF
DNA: TGTGCCAGCAGCTTTGGCCAATCCTACAATGAGCAGTTCTTC

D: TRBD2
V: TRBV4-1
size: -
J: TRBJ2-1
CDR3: CASSQVGSGGFSSYNEQFF
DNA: TGCGCCAGCAGCCAAGTGGGTAGCGGGGGGTTTAGCTCCTACAATGAGCAGTTCTTC

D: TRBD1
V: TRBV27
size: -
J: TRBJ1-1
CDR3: CASSYRGRFTEAFF
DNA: TGTGCCAGCAGCTACAGGGGGCGTTTTACTGAAGCTTTCTTT

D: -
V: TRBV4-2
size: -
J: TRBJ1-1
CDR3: CASSQGFTEAFF
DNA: TGTGCCAGCAGCCAAGGGTTCACTGAAGCTTTCTTT

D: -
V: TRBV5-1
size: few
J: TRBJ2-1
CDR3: CASSLGLVRGTYNEQFF
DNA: TGCGCCAGCAGCTTGGGGTTGGTGCGGGGAACTTACAATGAGCAGTTCTTC

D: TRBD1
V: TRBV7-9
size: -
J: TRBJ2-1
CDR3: CASSRQGVIRNEQFF
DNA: TGTGCCAGCAGCCGACAGGGGGTCATTAGGAATGAGCAGTTCTTC

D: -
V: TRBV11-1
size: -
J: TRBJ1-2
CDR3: CATQRVGGYTF
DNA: TGTGCCACACAGCGAGTGGGTGGCTACACCTTC

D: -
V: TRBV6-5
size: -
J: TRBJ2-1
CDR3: CASSSRTPLNEQFF
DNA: TGTGCCAGCAGTTCTCGGACACCCTTGAATGAGCAGTTCTTC

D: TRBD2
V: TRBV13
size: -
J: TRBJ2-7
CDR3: CASSLGLAGGLSSYEQYF
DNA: TGTGCCAGCAGCTTAGGACTAGCGGGGGGCCTCTCCTCCTACGAGCAGTACTTC

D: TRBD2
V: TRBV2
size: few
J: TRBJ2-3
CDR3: CASSLGGGSDTQYF
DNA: TGTGCCAGCAGCCTGGGCGGGGGGTCAGATACGCAGTATTTT

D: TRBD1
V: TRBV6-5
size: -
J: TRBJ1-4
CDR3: CASSKDREKLFF
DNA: TGTGCCAGCAGTAAGGACAGGGAAAAACTGTTTTTT

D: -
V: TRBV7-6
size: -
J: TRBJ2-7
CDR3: CASSLDGSEVYEQYF
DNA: TGTGCCAGCAGCTTAGACGGCTCGGAGGTGTACGAGCAGTACTTC

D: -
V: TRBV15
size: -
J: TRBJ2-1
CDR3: CATSSQLSYNEQFF
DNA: TGTGCCACCAGCAGTCAGTTATCCTACAATGAGCAGTTCTTC

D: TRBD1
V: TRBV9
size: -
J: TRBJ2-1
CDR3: CASSAGQGSSYNEQFF
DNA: TGTGCCAGCAGCGCTGGACAGGGGAGCTCCTACAATGAGCAGTTCTTC